A selection of T cell receptor beta chains follows, all from one sample in a study of CD8 T cells in Susac syndrome. TCRdb independently ran MiXCR on the immunoSEQ multiplex PCR reads; one entry per CDR3 protein. Found here are about 130,000 distinct CDR3 sequences, more than 90% of them singletons; the top ten hold roughly 0.11%. The sequenced sample consisted of CD4+ T cells from PBMCs. Every receptor here comes from a human donor in good health. CDR3s include the opening cysteine and the closing phenylalanine or tryptophan. A D gene is named only where the DNA matches it firmly. Only some rows state a clone size, as once, few, many or a class for expanded clones.

v_gene	d_gene	abundance	j_gene	CDR3nt	CDR3aa
TRBV27	TRBD1	-	TRBJ1-2	TGTGCCAGCAGTAAAACACAGGGGTCCGCTGGCCATGGCTACACCTTC	CASSKTQGSAGHGYTF
TRBV20-1	TRBD2	-	TRBJ2-3	TGCAGTGCCACGACTAGCGGGAGGGCCTCAGATACGCAGTATTTT	CSATTSGRASDTQYF
TRBV24-1	TRBD2	-	TRBJ2-7	TGTGCCACCAGTAAGACGGGACTAGCGGGAAACGAGCAGTACTTC	CATSKTGLAGNEQYF
TRBV2	-	-	TRBJ1-1	TGTGCCAGCAGTGCGGAAAGAGGAGAAGCTTTCTTT	CASSAERGEAFF
TRBV20-1	-	-	TRBJ1-5	TGCAGTGCCCAAAAGGGGCAGCCCCAGCATTTT	CSAQKGQPQHF
TRBV4-3	TRBD2	-	TRBJ2-5	TGCGCCAGCAGCGTCCCTAGCGGGAGCGGCCAAGAGACCCAGTACTTC	CASSVPSGSGQETQYF
TRBV29-1	-	-	TRBJ2-6	TGCAGCGTTGGGCTCACCTCAGGGGCCAACGTCCTGACTTTC	CSVGLTSGANVLTF
TRBV18	-	-	TRBJ2-6	TGTGCCAGCTCATTAGGAGGCTCTGGGGCCAACGTCCTGACTTTC	CASSLGGSGANVLTF
TRBV28	-	-	TRBJ2-7	TGTGCCACCAGGGGCAGGGCCTACGAGCAGTACTTC	CATRGRAYEQYF
TRBV7-2	TRBD1	-	TRBJ2-7	TGTGCCAGCAGCCCTCAGGGGGCCTCCTACGAGCAGTACTTC	CASSPQGASYEQYF
TRBV10-2	-	-	TRBJ2-1	TGCGCCAGCAGTCTGGAACGACGGAACAATGAGCAGTTCTTC	CASSLERRNNEQFF
TRBV2	-	-	TRBJ2-3	TGTGCCAGCGGAGAGAGGACTCACACAGATACGCAGTATTTT	CASGERTHTDTQYF
TRBV2	TRBD1	-	TRBJ2-3	TGTGCCAGCCCCCGGACAGGGAACACAGATACGCAGTATTTT	CASPRTGNTDTQYF
TRBV7-9	-	once	TRBJ2-6	TGTGCCGGAGTAGAGCAAGGGGCCAACGTCCTGACTTTC	CAGVEQGANVLTF
TRBV30	TRBD1	once	TRBJ1-2	TGTGCCTGGAGTCCACAGGGGTATGGCTACACCTTC	CAWSPQGYGYTF
TRBV3-1	-	-	TRBJ2-2	TGTGCCAGCAGCCCATTAGAGCCCACCGGGGAGCTGTTTTTT	CASSPLEPTGELFF
TRBV6-5	TRBD2	-	TRBJ2-5	TGTGCCAGCAGTCTAGCGGGAGTTAGAGAGACCCAGTACTTC	CASSLAGVRETQYF
TRBV27	-	-	TRBJ1-4	TGTGCCAGCACCCAGCTAGGGGGGTCGATGAGTGAAAAACTGTTTTTT	CASTQLGGSMSEKLFF
TRBV5-1	-	-	TRBJ1-2	TGCGCCAGCAGCTACCAGGACAGCTATGGCTACACCTTC	CASSYQDSYGYTF
TRBV6-2/TRBV6-3	-	-	TRBJ1-1	TGTGCCAGCACCCAGGAACCGAACACTGAAGCTTTCTTT	CASTQEPNTEAFF
TRBV19	-	-	TRBJ2-4	TGTGCCACTGCCGAGGCGGTCATTCAGTACTTC	CATAEAVIQYF
TRBV23-1	-	once	TRBJ1-5	TGCGCCAGCAGTCGTGGGCCGGGACCGAAACCCAATAAGCCCCAGCATTTT	CASSRGPGPKPNKPQHF
TRBV1	-	-	TRBJ2-1	TGCACCAGCAGCCTAGCGACCAGCTCCCACCCCTTC	CTSSLATSSHPF
TRBV19	-	-	TRBJ2-2	TGTGCCAGCCGACCCGTTTGGAACGAGGAGCTGTTTTTT	CASRPVWNEELFF
TRBV19	-	-	TRBJ1-2	TGTGCCAGTAGTCCTCGACTGGAGGCGGTTCGCGGCTACACCTTC	CASSPRLEAVRGYTF
TRBV29-1	-	-	TRBJ2-3	TGCAGCGTGTCTAGCACAGATACGCAGTATTTT	CSVSSTDTQYF
TRBV18	-	few	TRBJ2-5	TGTGCCAGCTCATGGGGACTCCAAGAGACCCAGTACTTC	CASSWGLQETQYF
TRBV2	-	-	TRBJ2-1	TGTGCCAGCAGTGAAGAGAGAAGGGGCAATGAGCAGTTCTTC	CASSEERRGNEQFF
TRBV29-1	-	-	TRBJ1-2	TGCAGCGTTGGCGGTGCTAACTATGGCTACACCTTC	CSVGGANYGYTF
TRBV20-1	-	-	TRBJ2-2	TGCAGTGCCCCGAGGGCCATGGGGACCGGGGAGCTGTTTTTT	CSAPRAMGTGELFF
TRBV2	-	few	TRBJ1-1	TGTGCCAGCAGGGGGGGTGGCACTGAAGCTTTCTTT	CASRGGGTEAFF
TRBV7-8	TRBD2	-	TRBJ2-1	TGTGCCAGCAGCCCCGGGACTAGCGGGAGGAGGAGGTACAATGAGCAGTTCTTC	CASSPGTSGRRRYNEQFF
TRBV18	TRBD2	-	TRBJ2-3	TGTGCCAGCTCACTGGGACTAGCGGGGACCCACCCAGATACGCAGTATTTT	CASSLGLAGTHPDTQYF
TRBV2	-	-	TRBJ2-4	TGTGCCAGCAGTGAGACCGCTGTTGCCAAAAACATTCAGTACTTC	CASSETAVAKNIQYF
TRBV29-1	-	-	TRBJ2-5	TGCAGCGTTGTGGCAGCTCGAGGGACCCAGTACTTC	CSVVAARGTQYF
TRBV7-9	-	-	TRBJ2-2	TGTGCCAGCAGCCTCACCGGGACACTGAACACCGGGGAGCTGTTTTTT	CASSLTGTLNTGELFF
TRBV24-1	-	-	TRBJ1-1	TGTGCCACCAGTGGGGACCCGGGCTCCACTGAAGCTTTCTTT	CATSGDPGSTEAFF